This T cell receptor (beta chain) was recorded in a study of blood T cells in healthy people across ages. Extractions gave at least 6 micrograms of total RNA per sample. This clonotype was seen many times. Then a second PCR, running about 6 to 12 cycles, was carried out with a sample-barcoded 5' primer and a J-beta primer mix. A tag from a template-switch adaptor with 12 random nucleotides marked each cDNA molecule. Samples each returned at least 2.5 million CDR3-containing paired-end reads. TCRdb used MiXCR to reprocess the 5' RACE reads, holding one entry per CDR3 protein. The sample carries over 500,000 distinct CDR3 sequences, roughly half recorded once. The sequence came from a woman at least 80 years old in good health. What was sequenced was blood.

CDR3 DNA: TGCAGCGTTGGGAGCGGGAGGGACGATGAGCAGTTCTTC. Its protein is CSVGSGRDDEQFF. The chain joins TRBV29-1 to TRBJ2-1; 10 bases are a match to TRBD2. The germline V gene has CDR1 SQVTM and CDR2 ANQGSEA. Trimming at V came to 4 bases and at J to 8 bases, leaving 5 bases not matched to a gene. This CDR3 region has 13 residues.